This T cell receptor (beta chain) comes out of a study of technical replicates of blood from several donors. Trimming left V 4 bases short and J 0 bases short, with 7 bases between. Germline V gene sequence: CDR1 GTSNPN, CDR2 SVGIG (reference sequence). The CDR3 has 13 residues. This clone was seen a few times. Profiling relied on immunoSEQ multiplex PCR, and the TCRdb table lists in-frame clones only, not all of them. The profile shows roughly 87,000 clones, roughly 91% of them singletons. The TCR was taken from a human donor in good health. The sample comprised T cells isolated from PBMCs. V gene TRBV30 combines with J gene TRBJ1-5; no definite D call. Written as DNA, the CDR3 is TGTGCCTGGAAAACTTCTAGCAATCAGCCCCAGCATTTT. It encodes CAWKTSSNQPQHF.